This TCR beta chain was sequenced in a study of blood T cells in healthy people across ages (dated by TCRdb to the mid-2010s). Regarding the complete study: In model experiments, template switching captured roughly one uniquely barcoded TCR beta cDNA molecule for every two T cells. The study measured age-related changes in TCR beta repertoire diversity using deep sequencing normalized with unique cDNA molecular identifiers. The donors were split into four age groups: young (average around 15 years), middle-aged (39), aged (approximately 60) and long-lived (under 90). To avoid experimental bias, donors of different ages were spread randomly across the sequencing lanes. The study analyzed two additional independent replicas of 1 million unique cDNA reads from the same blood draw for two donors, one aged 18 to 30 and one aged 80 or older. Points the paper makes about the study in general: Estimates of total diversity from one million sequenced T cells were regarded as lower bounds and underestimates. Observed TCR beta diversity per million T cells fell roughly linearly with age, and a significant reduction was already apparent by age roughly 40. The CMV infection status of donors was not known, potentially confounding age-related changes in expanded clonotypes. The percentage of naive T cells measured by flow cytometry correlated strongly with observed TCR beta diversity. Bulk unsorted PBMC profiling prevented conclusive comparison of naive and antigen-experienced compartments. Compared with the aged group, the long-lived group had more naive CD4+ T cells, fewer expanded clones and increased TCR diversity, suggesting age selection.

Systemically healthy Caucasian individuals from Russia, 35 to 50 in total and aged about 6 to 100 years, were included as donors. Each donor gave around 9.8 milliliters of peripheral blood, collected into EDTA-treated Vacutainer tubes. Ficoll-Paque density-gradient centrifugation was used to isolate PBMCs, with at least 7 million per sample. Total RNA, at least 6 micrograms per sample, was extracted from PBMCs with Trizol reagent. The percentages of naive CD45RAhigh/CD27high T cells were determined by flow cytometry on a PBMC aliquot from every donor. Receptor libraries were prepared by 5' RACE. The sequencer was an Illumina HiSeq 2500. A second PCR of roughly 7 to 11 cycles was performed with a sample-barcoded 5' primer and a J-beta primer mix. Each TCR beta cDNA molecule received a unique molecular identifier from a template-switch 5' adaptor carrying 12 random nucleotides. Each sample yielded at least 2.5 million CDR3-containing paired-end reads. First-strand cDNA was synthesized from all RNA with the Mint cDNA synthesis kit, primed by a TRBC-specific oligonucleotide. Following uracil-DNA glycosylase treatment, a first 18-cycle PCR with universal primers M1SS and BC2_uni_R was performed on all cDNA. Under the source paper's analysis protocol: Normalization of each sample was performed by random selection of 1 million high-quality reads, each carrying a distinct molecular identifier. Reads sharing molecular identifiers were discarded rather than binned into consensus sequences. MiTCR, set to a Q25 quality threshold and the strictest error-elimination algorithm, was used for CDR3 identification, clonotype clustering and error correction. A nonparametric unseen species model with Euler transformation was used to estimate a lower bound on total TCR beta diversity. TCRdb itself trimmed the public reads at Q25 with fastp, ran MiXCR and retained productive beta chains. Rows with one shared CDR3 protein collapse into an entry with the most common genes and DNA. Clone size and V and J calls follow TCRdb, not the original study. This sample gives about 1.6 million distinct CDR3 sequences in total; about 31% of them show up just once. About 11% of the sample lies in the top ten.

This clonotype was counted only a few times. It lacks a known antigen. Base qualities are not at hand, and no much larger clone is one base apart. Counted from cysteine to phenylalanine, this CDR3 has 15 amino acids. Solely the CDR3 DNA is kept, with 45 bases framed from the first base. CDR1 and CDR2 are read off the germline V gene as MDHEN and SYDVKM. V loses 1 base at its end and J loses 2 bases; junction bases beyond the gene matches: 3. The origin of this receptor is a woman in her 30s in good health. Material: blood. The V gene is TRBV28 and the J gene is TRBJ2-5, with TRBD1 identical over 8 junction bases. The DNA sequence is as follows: TGTGCCAGCAGTTTATTCCGGACAGGGCAAGAGACCCAGTACTTC. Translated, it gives CASSLFRTGQETQYF.